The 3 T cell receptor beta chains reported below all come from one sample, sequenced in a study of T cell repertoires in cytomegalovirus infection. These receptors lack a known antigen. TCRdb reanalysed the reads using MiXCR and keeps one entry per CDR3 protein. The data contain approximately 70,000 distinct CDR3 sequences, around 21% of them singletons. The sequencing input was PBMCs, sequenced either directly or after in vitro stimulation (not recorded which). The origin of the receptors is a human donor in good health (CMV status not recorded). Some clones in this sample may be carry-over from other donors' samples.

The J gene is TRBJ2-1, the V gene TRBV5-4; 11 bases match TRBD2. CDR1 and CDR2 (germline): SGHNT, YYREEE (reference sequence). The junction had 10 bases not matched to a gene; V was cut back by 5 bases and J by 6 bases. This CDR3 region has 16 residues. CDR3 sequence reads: CASSPVAGGVTNEQFF. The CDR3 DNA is TGTGCCAGCAGTCCCGTAGCGGGAGGGGTGACCAATGAGCAGTTCTTC.

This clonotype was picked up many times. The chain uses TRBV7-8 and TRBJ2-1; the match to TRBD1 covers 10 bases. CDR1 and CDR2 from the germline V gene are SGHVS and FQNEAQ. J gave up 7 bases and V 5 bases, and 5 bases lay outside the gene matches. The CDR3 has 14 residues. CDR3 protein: CASSRDRGSNEQFF. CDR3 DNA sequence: TGTGCCAGCAGCAGGGACAGGGGTTCGAATGAGCAGTTCTTC.

As DNA, the CDR3 is TGTGCCAGCAGCAAAACTAGCGGCGGCTACAATGAGCAGTTCTTC. Protein sequence: CASSKTSGGYNEQFF. The rearrangement joins TRBV6-5 to TRBJ2-1, with 8 bases fitting TRBD2. The length of the CDR3 is 15 residues. J was trimmed by 3 bases and V by 6 bases; bases with no gene match: 7. Germline values: CDR1 MNHEY, CDR2 SVGAGI.